Reported below is one T cell receptor (beta chain). TCRdb keeps only in-frame clones here, not all; method: immunoSEQ multiplex PCR. Among 150,000 to 200,000 clones listed, 88% were seen once. The entry originates in a study of blood T cell repertoires in COVID-19. Germline V gene data show CDR1 as SGHAT and CDR2 as FQDESV (reference sequence). The CDR3 runs 14 residues. V lost 11 bases and J lost 0, with 17 bases in between. Sequenced sample: peripheral blood. This receptor was obtained from a man between 40 and 49 years old with active or convalescent COVID-19. J is TRBJ2-7 and V is TRBV11-1, with a weak D call TRBD1 (6 bases). CDR3 nucleotide sequence: TGTGCCTCCCGGGACAATCGGATCTCCTACGAGCAGTACTTC. It codes for CASRDNRISYEQYF.